The 13 T cell receptor beta chains listed next were all sequenced from one sample in a study of blood T cell repertoires in COVID-19. Profiled with immunoSEQ multiplex PCR; TCRdb holds only in-frame clones, not every one. The repertoire holds 150,000 to 200,000 clones, with 85% to 95% as singletons. Input material: peripheral blood. The receptors stem from a woman aged 55-69 years with COVID-19, enrolled during active disease.

This chain uses TRBV7-2 with TRBJ1-2; D perhaps matches TRBD1 (5 bases). This CDR3 is 13 amino acids long. Trimming stripped 0 bases from V and 8 bases from J, with 10 bases between. The germline gives CDR1 SGHTA, CDR2 FQGNSA. The CDR3 DNA reads TGTGCCAGCAGCTTAGCGGAGGGACGGGGCTACACCTTC. This gives the protein CASSLAEGRGYTF. Full variable domain (rest looked up from reference TRBV7-2 and TRBJ1-2): GAGVSQSPSNKVTEKGKDVELRCDPISGHTALYWYRQSLGQGLEFLIYFQGNSAPDKSGLPSDRFSAERTGGSVSTLTIQRTQQEDSAVYLCASSLAEGRGYTFGSGTRLTVV.

The chain links TRBV6-5 to TRBJ2-2; perhaps TRBD2 as D (7 bases). V was cut by 7 bases and J by 8 bases, with 20 bases left in between. This CDR3 has 15 amino acids. Germline CDR1 and CDR2: MNHEY and SVGAGI. Here the CDR3 DNA reads TGTGCCAGCACTGTGCGGGGGCAAAAAACGGGGGAGCTGTTTTTT. This encodes CASTVRGQKTGELFF.

The chain carries TRBV19 and TRBJ2-5, with unresolved D. There are 13 residues in the CDR3. Germline-derived CDR1 and CDR2 are LNHDA and SQIVND (reference sequence). The germline V and J ends were trimmed by 5 bases and 4 bases, with 11 bases remaining between them. This chain's CDR3 is CASSGQISETQYF. DNA of the CDR3: TGTGCCAGTAGTGGGCAGATCTCAGAGACCCAGTACTTC.

This clone showed up just once. V gene TRBV5-6 combines with J gene TRBJ2-7; D unclear. V was shortened by 4 bases and J by 4 bases, with 12 bases between the two germline ends. The CDR3 consists of 13 residues. CDR1 SGHDT and CDR2 YYEEEE come from the germline V gene. CDR3 sequence reads: CASSPPNGYEQYF. CDR3 nucleotide sequence: TGTGCCAGCAGCCCGCCAAACGGGTACGAGCAGTACTTC.

The V gene is TRBV6-2 or TRBV6-3, the J gene TRBJ2-1; D is possibly TRBD1 (6 bases). The CDR3 totals 17 residues. Between the trimmed V and J ends, which lost 0 bases and 3 bases, there was a span of 15 bases. Looked up from germline, CDR1 is MNHEY and CDR2 is SVGEGT. CDR3 amino acids: CASSYSSLQGDYNEQFF. In nucleotides, the CDR3 is TGTGCCAGCAGTTACTCGAGCTTACAGGGTGACTACAATGAGCAGTTCTTC.

The chain links TRBV7-9 to TRBJ2-5; D possibly corresponds to TRBD2 (5 bases). V gave up 4 bases and J gave up 3 bases, with 18 bases separating them. The CDR3 loop spans 16 amino acids. Germline CDR1 SEHNR, CDR2 FQNEAQ (reference sequence). The CDR3 DNA follows: TGTGCCAGCAGCTCGTATCTAGCTATGACCGAAGAGACCCAGTACTTC. The encoded protein is CASSSYLAMTEETQYF.

The CDR3 loop is CASSHGNTEAFF. The CDR3 nucleotides read TGTGCCAGCAGTCACGGGAACACTGAAGCTTTCTTT. V usage is TRBV6-5 and J usage is TRBJ1-1, with D unclear. There are 12 residues in the CDR3. With 5 bases removed from V and 1 base from J, the gap between germline ends came to 5 bases. Germline assignment: CDR1 MNHEY and CDR2 SVGAGI.

The sample holds one count of this clone. V usage is TRBV3-1 (or the pseudogene TRBV3-2) and J usage is TRBJ1-4; TRBD1 agrees at 7 bases. Trimming took 4 bases from V and 4 from J; bases not matched to a gene: 6. The V gene's germline CDR1 is LGHDT and CDR2 YNNKEL (reference sequence). The CDR3 loop spans 15 amino acids. The CDR3 region is CASSRRTGDNEKLFF. CDR3 sequence (DNA): TGTGCCAGCAGCCGTCGGACAGGCGATAATGAAAAACTGTTTTTT.

The chain recombines TRBV9 with TRBJ1-1, with D perhaps TRBD1 (6 bases). CDR1 and CDR2 from the germline V gene are SGDLS and YYNGEE. Trimming left V 3 bases short and J 2 bases short, with 8 bases between. This CDR3 spans 13 amino acids. CDR3 protein: CASSEGQNTEAFF. The CDR3 coding sequence is TGTGCCAGCAGCGAGGGACAAAACACTGAAGCTTTCTTT.

The genes are TRBV7-2 and TRBJ1-2, with 7 nucleotides matching TRBD1. Looked up from germline, CDR1 is SGHTA and CDR2 is FQGNSA. The J segment lost 5 bases and the V segment lost 1 base, leaving 7 bases of the junction unmatched. CDR3 length: 15 residues. The CDR3 coding sequence is TGTGCCAGCAGCTTAGTTGACAGGGTTAATTATGGCTACACCTTC. The encoded protein is CASSLVDRVNYGYTF.

Notes on this clone: Other DNA sequences from this sample encode an identical CDR3 as well. The chain links TRBV5-8 to TRBJ1-5; D not certain. The germline V gene encodes CDR1 SGHTS and CDR2 YDEGEE. V lost 0 bases, J lost 0 bases, and 7 bases lay in between. This CDR3 is 15 amino acids long. The chain's CDR3 is CASSLAGDSNQPQHF. CDR3 bases: TGTGCCAGCAGCTTGGCCGGGGATAGCAATCAGCCCCAGCATTTT.

The count of this clone is one. The V call is TRBV5-1, the J call TRBJ2-7; 10 bases are shared with TRBD2. There are 15 residues in the CDR3. Per the germline V gene, CDR1 is SGHRS and CDR2 is YFSETQ. Losses at the gene ends were 4 bases for V and 3 bases for J; bases not matched to a gene: 7. Here the CDR3 reads CASSLATSGFYEQYF. The CDR3 DNA is TGCGCCAGCAGCCTTGCGACTAGCGGGTTCTACGAGCAGTACTTC. Variable domain in full (rest from reference TRBV5-1 and TRBJ2-7): KAGVTQTPRYLIKTRGQQVTLSCSPISGHRSVSWYQQTPGQGLQFLFEYFSETQRNKGNFPGRFSGRQFSNSRSEMNVSTLELGDSALYLCASSLATSGFYEQYFGPGTRLTVT.

The V gene is TRBV27, the J gene TRBJ2-1; 15 nucleotides agree with TRBD2. This CDR3 comprises 16 residues. Germline CDR1 and CDR2: MNHEY and SMNVEV (reference sequence). V was clipped by 5 bases and J by 9 bases; unmatched bases: 8. Here the CDR3 reads CASSPQRGLAGGEQFF. The CDR3 nucleotides read TGTGCCAGCAGTCCCCAAAGGGGACTAGCGGGGGGTGAGCAGTTCTTC.